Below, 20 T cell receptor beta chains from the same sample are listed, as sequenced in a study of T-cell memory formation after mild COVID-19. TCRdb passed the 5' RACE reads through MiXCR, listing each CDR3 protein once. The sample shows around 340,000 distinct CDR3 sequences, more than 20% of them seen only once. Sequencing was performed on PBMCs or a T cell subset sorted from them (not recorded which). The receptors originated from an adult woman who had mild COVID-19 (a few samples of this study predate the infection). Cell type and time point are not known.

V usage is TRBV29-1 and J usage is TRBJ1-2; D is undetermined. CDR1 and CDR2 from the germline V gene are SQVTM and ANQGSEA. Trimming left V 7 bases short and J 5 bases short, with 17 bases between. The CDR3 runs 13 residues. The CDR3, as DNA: TGCAGCGCACACGACCGGCGGACGTATGGCTACACCTTC. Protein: CSAHDRRTYGYTF.

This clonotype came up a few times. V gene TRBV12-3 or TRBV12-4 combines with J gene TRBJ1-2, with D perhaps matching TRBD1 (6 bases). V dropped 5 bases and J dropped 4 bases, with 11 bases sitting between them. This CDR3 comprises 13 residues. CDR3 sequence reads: CASSRGAAYGYTF. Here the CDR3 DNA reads TGTGCCAGCAGTAGGGGGGCGGCCTATGGCTACACCTTC.

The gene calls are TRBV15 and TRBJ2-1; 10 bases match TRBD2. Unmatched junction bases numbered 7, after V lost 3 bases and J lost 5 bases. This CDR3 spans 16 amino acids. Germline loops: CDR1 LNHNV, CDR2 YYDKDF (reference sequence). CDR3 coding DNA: TGTGCCACCAGCAGGGAGCTAGCGGGAGTCAACAATGAGCAGTTCTTC. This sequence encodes CATSRELAGVNNEQFF.

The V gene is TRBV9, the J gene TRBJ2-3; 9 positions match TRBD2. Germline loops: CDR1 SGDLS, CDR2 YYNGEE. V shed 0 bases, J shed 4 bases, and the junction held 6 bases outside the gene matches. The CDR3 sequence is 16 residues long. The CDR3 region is CASSVGAGGSSDTQYF. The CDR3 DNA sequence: TGTGCCAGCAGCGTAGGAGCGGGGGGATCCTCAGATACGCAGTATTTT.

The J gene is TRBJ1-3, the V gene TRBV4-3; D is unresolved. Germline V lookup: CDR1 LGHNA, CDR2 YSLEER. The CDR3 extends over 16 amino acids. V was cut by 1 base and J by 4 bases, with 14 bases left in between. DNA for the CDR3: TGCGCCAGCAGCCAAGTCCTCGGCAATCTCGGAAACACCATATATTTT. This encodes CASSQVLGNLGNTIYF.

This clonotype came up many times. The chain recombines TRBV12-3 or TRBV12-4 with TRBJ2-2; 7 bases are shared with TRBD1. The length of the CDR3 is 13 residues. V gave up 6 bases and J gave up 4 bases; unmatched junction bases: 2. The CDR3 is CASSPGGTGELFF. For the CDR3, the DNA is TGTGCCAGCAGCCCAGGGGGCACCGGGGAGCTGTTTTTT.

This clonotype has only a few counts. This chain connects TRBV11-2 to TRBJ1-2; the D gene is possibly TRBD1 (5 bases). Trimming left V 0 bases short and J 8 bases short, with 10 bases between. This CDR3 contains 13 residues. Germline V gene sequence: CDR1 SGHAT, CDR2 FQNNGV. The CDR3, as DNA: TGTGCCAGCAGCTTAGACAGGGATGGGGGCTACACCTTC. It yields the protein CASSLDRDGGYTF.

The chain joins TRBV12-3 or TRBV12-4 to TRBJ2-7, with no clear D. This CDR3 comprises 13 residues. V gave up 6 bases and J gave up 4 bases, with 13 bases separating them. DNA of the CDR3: TGTGCCAGCAGGTCCGGGCCCTTGTACGAGCAGTACTTC. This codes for CASRSGPLYEQYF.

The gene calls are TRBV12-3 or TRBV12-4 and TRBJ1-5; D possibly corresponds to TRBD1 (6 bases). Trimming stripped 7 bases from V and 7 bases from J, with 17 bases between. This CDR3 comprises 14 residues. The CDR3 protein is CASTNGAGGQPQHF. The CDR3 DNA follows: TGTGCCAGCACCAACGGGGCTGGGGGCCAGCCCCAGCATTTT.

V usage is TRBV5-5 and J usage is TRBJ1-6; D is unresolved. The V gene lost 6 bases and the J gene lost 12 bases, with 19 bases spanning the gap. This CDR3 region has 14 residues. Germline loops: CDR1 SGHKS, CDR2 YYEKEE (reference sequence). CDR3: CASKSDDGERPLHF. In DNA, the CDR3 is TGTGCCAGCAAGTCTGATGACGGAGAGAGACCCCTCCACTTT.

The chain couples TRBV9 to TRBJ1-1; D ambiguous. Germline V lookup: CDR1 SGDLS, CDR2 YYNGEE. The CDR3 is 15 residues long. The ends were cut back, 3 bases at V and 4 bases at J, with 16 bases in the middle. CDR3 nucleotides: TGTGCCAGCAGCGCCTCGTGGGTGGGAGGCACTGAAGCTTTCTTT. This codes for CASSASWVGGTEAFF.

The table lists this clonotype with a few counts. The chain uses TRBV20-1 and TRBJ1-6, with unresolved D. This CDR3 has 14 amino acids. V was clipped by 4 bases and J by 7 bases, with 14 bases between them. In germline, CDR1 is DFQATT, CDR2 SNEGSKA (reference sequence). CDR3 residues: CSAIVSGSNSPLHF. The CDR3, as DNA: TGCAGTGCTATAGTATCGGGTTCCAATTCACCCCTCCACTTT.

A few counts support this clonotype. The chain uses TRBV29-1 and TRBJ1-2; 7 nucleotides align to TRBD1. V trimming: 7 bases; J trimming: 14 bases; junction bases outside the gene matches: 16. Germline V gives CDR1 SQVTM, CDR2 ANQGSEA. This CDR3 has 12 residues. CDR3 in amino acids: CSASIPGQPPTF. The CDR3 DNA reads TGCAGCGCCTCAATCCCGGGACAGCCGCCTACCTTC.

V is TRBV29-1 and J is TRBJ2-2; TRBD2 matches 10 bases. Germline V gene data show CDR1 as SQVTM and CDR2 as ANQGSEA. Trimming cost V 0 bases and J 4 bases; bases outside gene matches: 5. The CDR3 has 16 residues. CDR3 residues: CSVEDLQREGTGELFF. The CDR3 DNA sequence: TGCAGCGTTGAAGATTTACAGCGGGAGGGCACCGGGGAGCTGTTTTTT.

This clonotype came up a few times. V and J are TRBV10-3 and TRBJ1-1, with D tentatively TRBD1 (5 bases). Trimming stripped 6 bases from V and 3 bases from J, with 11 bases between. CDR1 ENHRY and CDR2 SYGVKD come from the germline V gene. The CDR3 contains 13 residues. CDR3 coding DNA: TGTGCCATCAGCTCCGGAGGGGACACTGAAGCTTTCTTT. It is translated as CAISSGGDTEAFF.

DNA of the CDR3: TGCAGTGCTCCGCAGGCGGGGGGCCTGACTGAAGCTTTCTTT. The encoded protein is CSAPQAGGLTEAFF. The V gene is TRBV20-1, the J gene TRBJ1-1; weak D call: TRBD1 (6 bases). Germline V lookup: CDR1 DFQATT, CDR2 SNEGSKA (reference sequence). The CDR3 runs 14 residues. Deletions cut 5 bases from V and 5 bases from J, with 18 bases between.

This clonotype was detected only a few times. The CDR3 sequence: CASSLGFGVSTDTQYF. In nucleotides, the CDR3 is TGTGCCAGCAGCTTGGGGTTCGGGGTTAGCACAGATACGCAGTATTTT. The rearrangement joins TRBV5-6 to TRBJ2-3, with D possibly matching TRBD2 (5 bases). The CDR3 runs to 16 residues. Germline V gene data show CDR1 as SGHDT and CDR2 as YYEEEE. V lost 0 bases and J lost 0, with 11 bases in between.

CDR3 sequence: CASSLGTDGQPQHF. DNA for the CDR3: TGTGCCAGCAGCTTAGGGACAGACGGGCAGCCCCAGCATTTT. The rearrangement uses TRBV7-8 and TRBJ1-5, with D perhaps TRBD1 (6 bases). The CDR3 runs to 14 residues. The germline gives CDR1 SGHVS, CDR2 FQNEAQ. The V end was cut by 1 base, the J end by 7 bases, with 11 bases between.

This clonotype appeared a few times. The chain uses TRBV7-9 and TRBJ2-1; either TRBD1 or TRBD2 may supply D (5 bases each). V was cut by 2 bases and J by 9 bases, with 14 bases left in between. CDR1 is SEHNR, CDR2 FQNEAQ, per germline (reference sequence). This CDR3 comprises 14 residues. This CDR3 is CASSLSTGTPEQFF. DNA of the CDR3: TGTGCCAGCAGCTTATCTACCGGGACCCCTGAGCAGTTCTTC.

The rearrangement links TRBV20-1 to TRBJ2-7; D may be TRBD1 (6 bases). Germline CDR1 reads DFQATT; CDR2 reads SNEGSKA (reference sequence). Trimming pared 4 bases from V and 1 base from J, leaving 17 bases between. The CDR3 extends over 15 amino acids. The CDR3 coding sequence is TGCAGTGCTATTTCCCCCCGGGACAAGTCCTACGAGCAGTACTTC. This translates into CSAISPRDKSYEQYF.